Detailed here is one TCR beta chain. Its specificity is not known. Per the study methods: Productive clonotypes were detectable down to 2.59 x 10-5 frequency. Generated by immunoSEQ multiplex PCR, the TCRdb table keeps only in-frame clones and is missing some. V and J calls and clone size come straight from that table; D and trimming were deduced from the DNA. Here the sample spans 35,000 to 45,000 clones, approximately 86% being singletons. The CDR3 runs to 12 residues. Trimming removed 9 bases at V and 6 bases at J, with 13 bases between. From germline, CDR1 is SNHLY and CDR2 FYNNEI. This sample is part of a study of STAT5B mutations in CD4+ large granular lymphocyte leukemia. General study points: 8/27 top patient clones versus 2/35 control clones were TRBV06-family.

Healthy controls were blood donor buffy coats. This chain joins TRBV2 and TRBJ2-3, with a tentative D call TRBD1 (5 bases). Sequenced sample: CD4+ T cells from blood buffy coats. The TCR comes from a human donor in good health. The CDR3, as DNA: TGTGCCAGGACACCCAAGGGGGATACGCAGTATTTT. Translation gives CARTPKGDTQYF.